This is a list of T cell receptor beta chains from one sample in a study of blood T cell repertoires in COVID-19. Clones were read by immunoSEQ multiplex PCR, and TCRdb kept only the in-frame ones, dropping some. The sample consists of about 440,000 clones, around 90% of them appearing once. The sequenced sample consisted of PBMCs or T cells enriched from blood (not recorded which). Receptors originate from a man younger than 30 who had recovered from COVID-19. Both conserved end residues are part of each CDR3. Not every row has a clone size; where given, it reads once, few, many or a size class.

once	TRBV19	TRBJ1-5	CASSRGERDSNQPQHF
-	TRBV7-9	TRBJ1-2	CASSLPGVVHYGYTF
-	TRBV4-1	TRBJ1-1	CASSQVFSWNTEAFF
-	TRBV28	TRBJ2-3	CASSPLGESSTDTQYF
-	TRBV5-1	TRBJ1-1	CASSLEQGGTEAFF
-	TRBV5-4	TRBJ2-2	CASRSSATGELFF
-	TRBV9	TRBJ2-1	CASSVGAGIYNEQFF
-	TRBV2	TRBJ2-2	CASSEPGVNTGELFF
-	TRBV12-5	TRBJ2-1	CASGLVRGTGGLSFDNEQFF
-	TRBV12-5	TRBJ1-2	CASGLVLGGNGYTF
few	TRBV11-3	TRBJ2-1	CASSSWFSSNEQFF
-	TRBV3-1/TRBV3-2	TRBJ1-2	CASSLRGHRNYGYTF
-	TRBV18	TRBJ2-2	CASSQSGDTGELFF
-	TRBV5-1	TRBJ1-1	CASSPGQGGFTEAFF
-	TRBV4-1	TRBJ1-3	CASSLTQAEYSGNTIYF
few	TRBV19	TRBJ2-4	CASSIGRGEKNIQYF
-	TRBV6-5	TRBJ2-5	CASSYFLSGYQETQYF
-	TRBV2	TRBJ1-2	CASSESTGMSGYTF
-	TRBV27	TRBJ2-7	CASSLRGGRSEQYF
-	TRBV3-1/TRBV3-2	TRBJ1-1	CASSRGQYTEAFF
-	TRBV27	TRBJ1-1	CASSVPGHAAFF
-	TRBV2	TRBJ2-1	CASSYGSGSEQFF
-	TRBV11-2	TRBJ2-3	CASSYRGQGSSAADTQYF
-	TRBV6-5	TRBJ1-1	CASSRTDTNTEAFF
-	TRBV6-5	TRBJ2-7	CASSYGQTYEQYF
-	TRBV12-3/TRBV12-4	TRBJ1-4	CASRSPTNEKLFF
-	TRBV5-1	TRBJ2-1	CASSPGQGGNEQFF
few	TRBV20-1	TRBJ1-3	CSASRGSHSGNTIYF
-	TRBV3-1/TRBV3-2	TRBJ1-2	CASSQTTGGLLGYTF
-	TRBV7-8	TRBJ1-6	CASSLDSPQVGSYNSPLHF
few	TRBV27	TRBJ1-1	CASSSDRGRAFF
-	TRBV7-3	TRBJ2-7	CASSLTGGAGSEQYF
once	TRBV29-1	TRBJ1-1	CSVGEDSSSPEAFF
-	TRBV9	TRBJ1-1	CASSEGQGNPEAFF
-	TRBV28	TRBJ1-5	CASSFAGRQPQHF
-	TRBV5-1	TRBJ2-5	CASSLGLEETQYF
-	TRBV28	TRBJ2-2	CASRSPGVRDTGELFF
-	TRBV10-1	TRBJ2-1	CASSQSGGSYNEQFF
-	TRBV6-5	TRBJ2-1	CASSLGRAGNEQFF
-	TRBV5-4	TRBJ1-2	CASSRPTENNYGYTF
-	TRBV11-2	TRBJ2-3	CASSWTSGGPDTQYF
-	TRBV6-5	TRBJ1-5	CASRAKSQGQPQHF
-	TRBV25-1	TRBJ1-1	CASRKRTGHLMNTEAFF
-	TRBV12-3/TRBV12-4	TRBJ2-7	CASSPPGSYEQYF
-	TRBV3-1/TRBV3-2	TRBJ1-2	CASSPAGTGYSGYTF
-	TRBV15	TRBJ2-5	CATSRDLQEETQYF
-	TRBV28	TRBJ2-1	CASAVDWSSYNEQFF
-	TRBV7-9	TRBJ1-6	CASSPREGYNSPLHF
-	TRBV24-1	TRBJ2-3	CATSDLGAGPTDTQYF
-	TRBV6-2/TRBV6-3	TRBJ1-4	CASSPYTGATNEKLFF
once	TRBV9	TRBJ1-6	CASSERATASPLHF